Described below is a single TCR beta chain sequence and its context. The antigen is not known. The source of the sample is a study of cytomegalovirus exposure and HLA in healthy donors. Study-level findings and limits: The presence/absence work took it that sequencing depth was about the same across donors.

Vbeta (60) and Jbeta (13) primers were used in the PCR. Sequenced by immunoSEQ multiplex PCR; TCRdb stores in-frame clones only, minus some. The sample records 84,000 or so clones, less than 80% being singletons. Trimming at V came to 0 bases and at J to 4 bases, leaving 4 bases not matched to a gene. Germline V gene sequence: CDR1 SEHNR, CDR2 FQNEAQ (reference sequence). CDR3 length: 15 residues. The source of this sequence is a male donor in good health and CMV-seronegative. The sample was PBMCs. This chain links TRBV7-9 with TRBJ2-3, with 7 bases aligning to TRBD1. In DNA, the CDR3 is TGTGCCAGCAGCTTAGCGAGTAGGGGGCCAGATACGCAGTATTTT. Protein sequence: CASSLASRGPDTQYF.